The rows below give T cell receptor beta chains drawn from one sample of a study of blood T cells in healthy people across ages. TCRdb re-called the 5' RACE reads with MiXCR, one entry per CDR3 protein. The data contain hundreds of thousands of distinct CDR3 sequences, around a fifth of them seen just once; the ten biggest clones take up roughly 3.6%. Sequenced material: blood. These TCRs come from a man in his 70s in good health. The CDR3 runs from the conserved cysteine through the conserved F or W. D genes are given only for firm matches. Rows give clone size only sometimes, using once, few, many, or a class for an expanded clone.

TRBV3-1	NA	NA	TRBJ1-2	15	CASSQDGASLGGYTF	TGTGCCAGCAGCCAAGATGGGGCATCCTTGGGTGGCTACACCTTC
TRBV24-1	few	NA	TRBJ1-2	14	CATSAGAWESGYTF	TGTGCCACCAGCGCAGGGGCCTGGGAGAGTGGCTACACCTTC
TRBV6-1	NA	NA	TRBJ1-1	16	CASSPSGGRMNTEAFF	TGTGCCAGCAGCCCGAGTGGGGGAAGGATGAACACTGAAGCTTTCTTT
TRBV6-6	NA	TRBD2	TRBJ2-7	16	CASSYSTGTSSWEQYF	TGTGCCAGCAGTTACTCTACCGGGACTAGTTCGTGGGAGCAGTACTTC
TRBV18	few	NA	TRBJ2-6	16	CASSLAPGSGANVLTF	TGTGCCAGCTCACTTGCCCCGGGGTCTGGGGCCAACGTCCTGACTTTC
TRBV20-1	NA	NA	TRBJ2-1	14	CSARKLAAYNEQFF	TGCAGTGCTAGGAAACTAGCCGCCTACAATGAGCAGTTCTTC
TRBV9	few	TRBD2	TRBJ2-1	16	CASSPEVAGMVDEQFF	TGTGCCAGCAGCCCCGAGGTAGCGGGAATGGTCGATGAGCAGTTCTTC
TRBV6-1	NA	NA	TRBJ2-1	16	CASSGGRGGSYNEQFF	TGTGCCAGCAGTGGGGGGAGAGGGGGCTCCTACAATGAGCAGTTCTTC
TRBV20-1	few	NA	TRBJ1-2	11	CGLAASYGYTF	TGCGGGTTGGCAGCTTCCTATGGCTACACCTTC
TRBV23-1	NA	TRBD1	TRBJ2-5	16	CASSQSRDRGGETQYF	TGCGCCAGCAGTCAATCGAGGGACAGGGGAGGAGAGACCCAGTACTTC
TRBV20-1	many	NA	TRBJ1-5	15	CSALPEGDSNQPQHF	TGCAGTGCCCTCCCGGAGGGGGATAGTAATCAGCCCCAGCATTTT
TRBV6-2/TRBV6-3	NA	NA	TRBJ1-2	13	CASSYAGTYGYTF	TGTGCCAGCAGTTACGCAGGAACATATGGCTACACCTTC
TRBV3-1	many	TRBD1	TRBJ2-1	15	CASSPRQGAYNEQFF	TGTGCCAGCAGCCCCCGACAGGGGGCCTACAATGAGCAGTTCTTC
TRBV28	NA	NA	TRBJ2-7	11	CASTGAYEQYF	TGTGCCAGCACCGGAGCCTACGAGCAGTACTTC
TRBV12-3/TRBV12-4	many	NA	TRBJ2-1	14	CASSHTASYNEQFF	TGTGCCAGCAGTCACACCGCTTCCTACAATGAGCAGTTCTTC
TRBV6-2/TRBV6-3	NA	NA	TRBJ1-5	14	CASSDSRASQPQHF	TGTGCCAGCAGTGACAGTAGGGCTTCTCAGCCCCAGCATTTT
TRBV28	many	NA	TRBJ2-7	16	CASSPQLGVVSYEQYF	TGTGCCAGCAGCCCACAGCTTGGGGTTGTGTCCTACGAGCAGTACTTC
TRBV7-8	NA	NA	TRBJ1-4	16	CASRFGEGSGGGKLFF	TGTGCCAGCAGATTCGGGGAGGGCAGCGGAGGCGGAAAACTGTTTTTT
TRBV10-3	NA	NA	TRBJ2-6	11	CAISPSDVLTF	TGTGCCATCAGTCCCTCGGACGTCCTGACTTTC
TRBV20-1	few	TRBD2	TRBJ2-1	17	CSARGWDSGNSYNEQFF	TGCAGTGCTAGAGGGTGGGATAGCGGGAATTCCTACAATGAGCAGTTCTTC
TRBV5-1	NA	TRBD1	TRBJ2-7	15	CASSLTDRGQSEQYF	TGCGCCAGCAGCTTGACGGACAGGGGGCAGAGCGAGCAGTACTTC
TRBV7-6	NA	NA	TRBJ2-1	12	CASSLVLETLYF	TGTGCCAGCAGCTTAGTTTTAGAGACCCTGTACTTC
TRBV5-1	NA	TRBD2	TRBJ2-1	15	CASRLGLVGYDEQFF	TGCGCCAGCAGGCTCGGACTAGTCGGCTACGATGAGCAGTTCTTC
TRBV5-6	few	NA	TRBJ2-1	16	CASSLLGREAYNEQFF	TGTGCCAGCAGCTTGTTGGGCAGGGAGGCCTACAATGAGCAGTTCTTC
TRBV7-4	few	NA	TRBJ2-7	11	CVWAEGDEQYF	TGTGTCTGGGCTGAAGGAGACGAGCAGTACTTC
TRBV7-9	many	NA	TRBJ2-7	13	CASSLPGPYEQYF	TGTGCCAGCAGCTTACCCGGGCCCTACGAGCAGTACTTC
TRBV20-1	few	TRBD1	TRBJ2-5	15	CSALRPRGTGETQYF	TGCAGTGCTCTTCGGCCCAGGGGGACGGGGGAGACCCAGTACTTC
TRBV7-2	NA	NA	TRBJ1-5	13	CASSQGLSQPQHF	TGTGCCAGCAGCCAGGGACTTAGTCAGCCCCAGCATTTT
TRBV7-2	NA	NA	TRBJ1-4	15	CASSLGYSSNEKLFF	TGTGCCAGCAGCTTAGGCTACAGCTCTAATGAAAAACTGTTTTTT
TRBV12-3/TRBV12-4	NA	NA	TRBJ1-3	15	CASSLAQWKGNTIYF	TGTGCCAGCAGTTTAGCGCAGTGGAAGGGAAACACCATATATTTT
TRBV14	few	NA	TRBJ2-5	13	CASSPVGPETQYF	TGTGCCAGCAGCCCCGTCGGGCCTGAGACCCAGTACTTC
TRBV27	few	TRBD1	TRBJ1-5	15	CASSLNRGRDQPQHF	TGTGCCAGCAGTTTAAACAGGGGGAGAGATCAGCCCCAGCATTTT
TRBV7-2	NA	NA	TRBJ2-4	17	CASSLSRGIGAKNIQYF	TGTGCCAGCAGCTTAAGTAGGGGTATTGGAGCCAAAAACATTCAGTACTTC
TRBV5-4	few	TRBD2	TRBJ2-1	17	CASSLESGRGSYNEQFF	TGTGCCAGCAGCTTGGAGAGCGGGAGAGGTTCCTACAATGAGCAGTTCTTC
TRBV7-2	NA	TRBD1	TRBJ2-7	11	CASSTGQVEYF	TGTGCCAGCAGCACCGGACAGGTTGAGTACTTC
TRBV12-3/TRBV12-4	NA	TRBD2	TRBJ2-7	14	CASSLAAGVYEQYF	TGTGCCAGCAGTTTAGCAGCGGGAGTCTACGAGCAGTACTTC
TRBV20-1	few	NA	TRBJ2-1	13	CSAKFKTNNEQFF	TGCAGTGCTAAGTTTAAGACAAACAATGAGCAGTTCTTC
TRBV28	NA	NA	TRBJ2-7	13	CASNHLRALEQYF	TGTGCCAGCAATCACCTTAGGGCCCTCGAGCAGTACTTC
TRBV19	NA	NA	TRBJ2-4	14	CASTRDLAKNIQYF	TGTGCCAGTACCAGGGACTTAGCCAAAAACATTCAGTACTTC
TRBV2	few	TRBD1	TRBJ2-3	16	CASSETGTGSTDTQYF	TGTGCCAGCAGCGAGACCGGGACAGGAAGCACAGATACGCAGTATTTT
TRBV6-5	few	NA	TRBJ2-1	17	CASSYSPSGGSYNEQFF	TGTGCCAGCAGTTACTCGCCAAGCGGAGGGTCCTACAATGAGCAGTTCTTC
TRBV4-3	NA	NA	TRBJ2-7	13	CASSQDLYYEQYF	TGCGCCAGCAGCCAAGATCTGTACTACGAGCAGTACTTC
TRBV5-1	NA	NA	TRBJ1-4	14	CASSLTGQSEKLFF	TGCGCCAGCAGCTTGACAGGTCAAAGTGAAAAACTGTTTTTT
TRBV7-2	NA	TRBD1	TRBJ1-6	14	CASVRAGGNSPLHF	TGTGCCAGCGTAAGAGCAGGGGGCAATTCACCCCTCCACTTT
TRBV10-3	few	NA	TRBJ2-1	13	CAISEQQYNEQFF	TGTGCCATCAGTGAGCAACAGTACAATGAGCAGTTCTTC
TRBV29-1	NA	NA	TRBJ2-7	12	CSACMSSYEQYF	TGCAGCGCGTGCATGAGCTCCTACGAGCAGTACTTC
TRBV20-1	few	NA	TRBJ2-5	16	CSAPDPLRRSQETQYF	TGCAGTGCTCCCGATCCCCTACGGCGTTCGCAAGAGACCCAGTACTTC